The 17 T cell receptor beta chains reported below all come from one sample, sequenced in a study of radiation and T cells in renal cell carcinoma. Regarding time point: baseline pretreatment blood. This sample's treatment: 15 Gy SBRT to primary tumor, nephrectomy 4 weeks later. Measured with immunoSEQ multiplex PCR; TCRdb has only the in-frame clones, and not every one. The table lists approximately 110,000 clones, approximately 82% of them singletons. The material was blood, obtained from a patient whose treatment included radiotherapy and nephrectomy. The receptor source for this set is a woman aged 60 to 75 with renal cell carcinoma.

The chain employs TRBV4-2 and TRBJ1-2; D call uncertain. CDR1 is LGHNA, CDR2 YNFKEQ, per germline. CDR3 length equals 13 residues. V lost 1 base and J lost 8, with 11 bases in between. CDR3 bases: TGTGCCAGCAGCCAAGGCAGGACGCAAGGCTACACCTTC. This sequence encodes CASSQGRTQGYTF.

The rearrangement uses TRBV21-1 and TRBJ1-3. TRBV21-1 is tagged as a pseudogene. CDR3 length equals 14 residues. The CDR3 spells CASSNRGIGNTIYF. CDR3 sequence (DNA): TGTGCCAGCAGCAACCGGGGGATCGGAAACACCATATATTTT.

CDR3 DNA: TGTGCCAGCAGTTTATTGGTTCTTACAACTACCGGGGAGCTGTTTTTT. Translating it yields CASSLLVLTTTGELFF. This sequence joins TRBV27 and TRBJ2-2; D is unclear. The germline gives CDR1 MNHEY, CDR2 SMNVEV (reference sequence). The CDR3 runs 16 residues. The V and J ends lost 1 base and 5 bases respectively, with 14 bases between them.

The chain is built from TRBV5-4 and TRBJ1-5; D ambiguous. This CDR3 is built from 14 residues. V lost 2 bases, J lost 7 bases, and 13 bases lay in between. Germline V gives CDR1 SGHNT, CDR2 YYREEE (reference sequence). The CDR3 loop reads CASSLDPGGQPQHF. The CDR3 DNA reads TGTGCCAGCAGCTTAGACCCTGGCGGGCAGCCCCAGCATTTT.

The V call is TRBV28, the J call TRBJ2-7, with 9 bases fitting TRBD1. The J segment lost 6 bases and the V segment lost 1 base, leaving 1 base of the junction unmatched. The CDR3 runs 13 residues. Germline assignment: CDR1 MDHEN and CDR2 SYDVKM. The CDR3 here is CASSLSDRGEQYF. In DNA, the CDR3 is TGTGCCAGCAGTTTATCGGACAGGGGCGAGCAGTACTTC.

This clone came up once. The V gene is TRBV15, the J gene TRBJ2-7, with no clear D. Germline V gene sequence: CDR1 LNHNV, CDR2 YYDKDF (reference sequence). Between the trimmed V and J ends, which lost 10 bases and 2 bases, there was a span of 18 bases. The CDR3 totals 14 residues. The CDR3 here is CAILLAAETYEQYF. CDR3 in DNA: TGTGCCATCCTGCTGGCCGCTGAGACCTACGAGCAGTACTTC.

This chain connects TRBV5-4 to TRBJ1-5; perhaps TRBD1 as D (5 bases). The CDR3 has 13 residues. Germline V gene lookup returns CDR1 SGHNT and CDR2 YYREEE (reference sequence). V was clipped by 4 bases and J by 7 bases, with 12 bases between them. CDR3 DNA sequence: TGTGCCAGCAGCCTATGGGGGGAGCAGCCCCAGCATTTT. As protein: CASSLWGEQPQHF.

The V gene is TRBV10-3, the J gene TRBJ2-2, with 10 bases aligning to TRBD2. The CDR3 runs 16 residues. The trim removed 10 bases at V and 0 bases at J, leaving 8 bases unmatched. Germline V CDR1 and CDR2: ENHRY, SYGVKD. DNA of the CDR3: TGTGCCACAGGGAACAGCGGGGGGGCGAACACCGGGGAGCTGTTTTTT. It translates to CATGNSGGANTGELFF.

This sequence joins TRBV9 and TRBJ2-3; D is perhaps TRBD1 (6 bases). V gave up 5 bases and J gave up 3 bases, with 16 bases separating them. From germline, CDR1 is SGDLS and CDR2 YYNGEE. The CDR3 consists of 15 residues. The chain's CDR3 is CASSTRQAPTDTQYF. The CDR3 DNA reads TGTGCCAGCAGTACAAGACAGGCCCCTACAGATACGCAGTATTTT.

This clone came up a few times. The gene calls are TRBV27 and TRBJ2-7, with D unresolved. The CDR3 spans 13 residues. V was clipped by 4 bases and J by 0 bases, with 7 bases between them. Germline values: CDR1 MNHEY, CDR2 SMNVEV (reference sequence). DNA for the CDR3: TGTGCCAGCAGTTGGGCAAACTCCTACGAGCAGTACTTC. It encodes CASSWANSYEQYF.

V gene TRBV2 combines with J gene TRBJ1-1; TRBD1 might be the D (5 bases). The CDR3 covers 11 residues. Trimming removed 6 bases at V and 10 bases at J, with 12 bases between. The germline CDR1 and CDR2 sequences are SNHLY and FYNNEI. The CDR3 loop reads CASSTRGAAFF. The CDR3 bases are TGTGCCAGCAGCACGAGGGGTGCAGCTTTCTTT. The full variable domain, completed using reference TRBV2 and TRBJ1-1, is EPEVTQTPSHQVTQMGQEVILRCVPISNHLYFYWYRQILGQKVEFLVSFYNNEISEKSEIFDDQFSVERPDGSNFTLKIRSTKLEDSAMYFCASSTRGAAFFGQGTRLTVV.

The chain carries TRBV6-1 and TRBJ1-2; D is perhaps TRBD1 (5 bases). Germline values: CDR1 MNHNS, CDR2 SASEGT. The CDR3 spans 15 residues. Between the trimmed V and J ends, which lost 0 bases and 4 bases, there was a span of 12 bases. CDR3 coding DNA: TGTGCCAGCAGTGAAGCCACAGGATGGTCCTATGGCTACACCTTC. It specifies CASSEATGWSYGYTF.

This rearrangement joins TRBV19 to TRBJ2-7, with 9 bases that match TRBD2. V lost 4 bases, J lost 2 bases, and 6 bases stayed unmatched. Germline V gene data show CDR1 as LNHDA and CDR2 as SQIVND (reference sequence). The CDR3 is made up of 15 amino acids. In nucleotides, the CDR3 is TGTGCCAGTAGTACCCTGGGCGGGGGGGCCTACGAGCAGTACTTC. This translates into CASSTLGGGAYEQYF.

The rearrangement links TRBV25-1 to TRBJ2-6; no definite D call. In germline, CDR1 is MGHDK, CDR2 SYGVNS. The CDR3 contains 15 residues. Trimming took 3 bases from V and 0 from J, leaving 6 bases between them. This CDR3 reads CASSESNSGANVLTF. The CDR3 coding sequence is TGTGCCAGCAGTGAGTCCAACTCTGGGGCCAACGTCCTGACTTTC.

This clone was seen more than once but under ten times. The chain carries TRBV6-5 and TRBJ2-2, with unresolved D. V gave up 5 bases and J gave up 4 bases, with 14 bases separating them. CDR3 length: 15 amino acids. Germline CDR1 and CDR2: MNHEY and SVGAGI. CDR3 bases: TGTGCCAGCAGTAGACCCAGCAGAGGCACCGGGGAGCTGTTTTTT. Translation gives CASSRPSRGTGELFF.

The CDR3 DNA reads TGTGCCAGCTCACCGAGGCAGTTACCCGGGGAGCTGTTTTTT. As protein: CASSPRQLPGELFF. The chain uses TRBV18 and TRBJ2-2; unclear D gene. The V gene's germline CDR1 is KGHSH and CDR2 LQKENI. With 3 bases removed from V and 6 bases from J, the gap between germline ends came to 11 bases. This CDR3 contains 14 residues.

The rearrangement uses TRBV2 and TRBJ1-2; 7 bases line up with TRBD1. Germline V CDR1 and CDR2: SNHLY, FYNNEI. The CDR3 length is 14 residues. With 6 bases clipped from V and 0 bases from J, the junction kept 4 bases outside the gene matches. CDR3 loop: CASRGTVANYGYTF. The CDR3 DNA follows: TGTGCCAGCAGGGGGACAGTTGCTAACTATGGCTACACCTTC.